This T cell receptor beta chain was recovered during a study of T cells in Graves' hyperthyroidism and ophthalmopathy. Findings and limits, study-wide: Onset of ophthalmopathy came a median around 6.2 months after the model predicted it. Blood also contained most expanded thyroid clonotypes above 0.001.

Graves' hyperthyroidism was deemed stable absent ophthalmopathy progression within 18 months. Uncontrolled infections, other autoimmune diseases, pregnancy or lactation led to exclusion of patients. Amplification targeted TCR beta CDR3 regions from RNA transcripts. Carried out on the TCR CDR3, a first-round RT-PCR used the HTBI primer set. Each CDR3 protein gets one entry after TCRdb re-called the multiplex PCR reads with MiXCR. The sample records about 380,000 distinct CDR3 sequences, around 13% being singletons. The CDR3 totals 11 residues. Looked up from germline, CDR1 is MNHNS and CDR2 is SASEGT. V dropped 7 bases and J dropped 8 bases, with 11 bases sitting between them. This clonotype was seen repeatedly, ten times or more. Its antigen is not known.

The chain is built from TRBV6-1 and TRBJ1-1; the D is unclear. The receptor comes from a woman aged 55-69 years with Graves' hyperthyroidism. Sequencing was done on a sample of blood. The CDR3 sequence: CASNLVGEAFF. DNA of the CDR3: TGTGCCAGCAACCTTGTTGGGGAAGCTTTCTTT.